The clone carrying this TCR beta chain is a singleton in its sample. The data belong to a study of cytomegalovirus exposure and HLA in healthy donors. TCRdb's table, derived via immunoSEQ multiplex PCR, lists solely in-frame clones and lacks some. The sample contains under 250,000 clones, approximately 87% of which appear only once. The CDR3 has 16 amino acids. The V gene's germline CDR1 is SGHRS and CDR2 YFSETQ. V trimming: 5 bases; J trimming: 2 bases; junction bases outside the gene matches: 6. The receptor was isolated from a woman aged 18-29 years in good health and CMV-seronegative. The chain couples TRBV5-1 to TRBJ2-2; 10 nucleotides match TRBD2. What was sequenced was PBMCs. The CDR3 DNA sequence: TGCGCCAGCAGTCGGACTAGCGGAAGTAACACCGGGGAGCTGTTTTTT. Encoded protein: CASSRTSGSNTGELFF.